This T cell receptor (beta chain) was documented in a study of PD-1 blockade in classical Hodgkin lymphoma. Findings of the study overall: Why repertoires differed is undefined; disease activity or prior therapy possibly contributed. Reports described newly diagnosed patients as having lower baseline TCR diversity than healthy donors.

Assay: immunoSEQ multiplex PCR; the TCRdb copy retains only in-frame clones and omits some. The table shows roughly 27,000 clones, with about 90% occurring only once. Only one count was recorded for this clone. Antigen unknown. Germline V gene data show CDR1 as LNHDA and CDR2 as SQIVND (reference sequence). Unmatched junction bases numbered 3, after V lost 4 bases and J lost 4 bases. This CDR3 has 14 residues. The time point denotes: newly diagnosed, previously untreated cHL patient sample. Starting with thawed PBMCs, CD4+ T cells were purified by magnetic negative selection. Peripheral samples used as comparators were newly diagnosed, untreated classical Hodgkin lymphoma PBMCs.

Sequenced material: CD4+ T cells from blood. The receptor's source is a human donor with classical Hodgkin lymphoma. The rearrangement links TRBV19 to TRBJ1-1; the match to TRBD1 covers 10 bases. CDR3 sequence reads: CASSNDRGLTEAFF. DNA of the CDR3: TGTGCCAGTAGTAACGACAGGGGGCTCACTGAAGCTTTCTTT.